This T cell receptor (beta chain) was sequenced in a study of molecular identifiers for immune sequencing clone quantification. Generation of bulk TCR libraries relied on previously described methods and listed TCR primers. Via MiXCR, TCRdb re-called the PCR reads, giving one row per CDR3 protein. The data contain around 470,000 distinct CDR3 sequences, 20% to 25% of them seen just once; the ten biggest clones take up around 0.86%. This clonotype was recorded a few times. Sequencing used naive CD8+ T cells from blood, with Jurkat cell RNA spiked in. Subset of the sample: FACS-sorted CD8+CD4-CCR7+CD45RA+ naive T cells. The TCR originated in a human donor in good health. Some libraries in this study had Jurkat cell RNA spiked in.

DNA for the CDR3: TGCAGTGCTAGAGATCTCGGACAGGGCGATGAAAAACTGTTTTTT. As protein: CSARDLGQGDEKLFF. The chain joins TRBV20-1 to TRBJ1-4; TRBD1 aligns across 8 bases. CDR3 size: 15 residues. CDR1 is DFQATT and CDR2 is SNEGSKA in the germline V gene (reference sequence). V dropped 0 bases and J dropped 6; count of bases not matched to a gene: 6.